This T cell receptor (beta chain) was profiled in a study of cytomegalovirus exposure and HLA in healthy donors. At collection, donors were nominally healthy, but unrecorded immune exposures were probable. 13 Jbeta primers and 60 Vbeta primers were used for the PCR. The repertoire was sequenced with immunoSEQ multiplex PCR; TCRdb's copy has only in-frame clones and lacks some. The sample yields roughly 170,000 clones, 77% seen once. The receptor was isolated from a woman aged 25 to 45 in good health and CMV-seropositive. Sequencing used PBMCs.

The DNA for the CDR3 is TGTGCCAGCAGCCAGGGGGCAGGATGGAACACTGAAGCTTTCTTT. Its protein product is CASSQGAGWNTEAFF. The gene calls are TRBV7-8 and TRBJ1-1, with 8 bases aligning to TRBD1. CDR3 size: 15 residues. Unmatched junction bases numbered 6, after V lost 5 bases and J lost 1 base. The germline gives CDR1 SGHVS, CDR2 FQNEAQ.